This TCR beta chain stems from a study of blood T cells in healthy people across ages (dated by TCRdb to the mid-2010s). With regard to the full study: In model experiments, template switching captured about one uniquely barcoded TCR beta cDNA molecule for every two T cells. The study measured age-related changes in TCR beta repertoire diversity using deep sequencing normalized with unique cDNA molecular identifiers. The donors were split into four age groups: young (average 16 years), middle-aged (39), aged (roughly 68) and long-lived (under 85). The study analyzed two additional independent replicas of 1 million unique cDNA reads from the same blood draw for two donors, one aged 18 to 30 and one aged 80 or older.

The roughly 42 donors, aged 6 to 90 years, were systemically healthy Caucasian individuals from Russia. About 9.1 milliliters of peripheral blood were collected from each donor into EDTA-treated Vacutainer tubes. Ficoll-Paque density-gradient centrifugation was used to isolate PBMCs, with at least 6.5 million per sample. Trizol reagent was used to extract total RNA from the PBMCs, yielding at least 5 micrograms per sample. Naive CD45RAhigh/CD27high T cell percentages were measured by flow cytometry on a PBMC aliquot from every donor. V lost 8 bases and J lost 7 bases, and the count of bases not matched to a germline gene is 8. The CDR3 runs 14 residues from the cysteine to the phenylalanine. The kept DNA is CDR3 alone, 42 bases in frame from the first base. The CDR1 and CDR2 encoded by the germline V gene are MNHEY and SVGEGT. Libraries were built with 5' RACE. Sequencing was carried out with an Illumina HiSeq 2500. The second PCR ran for roughly 7 to 11 cycles and used a J-beta primer mix along with a sample-barcoded 5' primer. A template-switch 5' adaptor carrying 12 random nucleotides introduced a unique molecular identifier onto each TCR beta cDNA molecule. Each sample yielded at least 3 million CDR3-containing paired-end reads. All of the RNA was converted into first-strand cDNA using the Mint cDNA synthesis kit, with a TRBC-specific oligonucleotide serving as the primer. Following uracil-DNA glycosylase treatment, all cDNA underwent a first 18-cycle PCR with the universal primers M1SS and BC2_uni_R. The authors' analysis ran thus. For normalization, 1 million high-quality reads, each with a distinct molecular identifier, were randomly selected from each sample. Instead of being binned into consensus sequences, reads with shared molecular identifiers were discarded. MiTCR, run with a Q25 quality threshold and the strictest error-elimination algorithm, handled CDR3 identification, clonotype clustering and error correction. Lower-bound total TCR beta diversity was estimated with a nonparametric unseen species model using Euler transformation. TCRdb redid the processing of the public reads, applying fastp at Q25 and MiXCR, and retained in-frame beta chains. Rows are unified per CDR3 protein, each entry keeping the most common DNA and genes. TCRdb, not the original authors, processed these V and J calls. This sample is represented by 750,000 to 950,000 distinct CDR3 sequences; under 35% of them were singletons. 10% of the sample lies in the top ten.

Study-wide findings and limitations: Since profiling was done on bulk unsorted PBMCs, naive and antigen-experienced compartments could not be conclusively compared. The percentage of naive T cells measured by flow cytometry correlated strongly with observed TCR beta diversity. Donor CMV infection status was unknown, potentially confounding age-related changes in expanded clonotypes. Estimates of total diversity from one million sequenced T cells were regarded as lower bounds and underestimates. As age increased, observed TCR beta diversity per million T cells dropped in a roughly linear way, and a significant reduction was already evident by age 40. Compared with the aged group, more naive CD4+ T cells, fewer expanded clones and increased TCR diversity were shown by the long-lived group, suggesting age selection.

Comments on this clonotype: Its cognate antigen has yet to be identified. Base qualities are not at hand, and no much larger clone is one base apart.

These same data were also listed under a study on T cells of mothers and their children. As the second study states: Nine systemically healthy Caucasian individuals, comprising three mothers and their six children, were included as donors. cDNA synthesis consumed the entire amount of extracted RNA, loaded at about 1.5 ug RNA in each 15 ul reaction. Sample barcodes and 2-4 random nucleotides were added via the M1S primer in the second PCR. Over 8.5 million TCR beta CDR3 reads were obtained for each mother, and 2.5 million to 3 million reads were obtained for each child. TCR recombination output is similarly shaped by thymic selection in related and unrelated pairs, with a minor effect exerted by inherited differences. Normalized repertoire overlap was always slightly but never significantly higher in related than unrelated mother-child pairs. No persistent microchimeric T cell clones were found, with a detection sensitivity of approximately 110 clones per million clonotypes. Deep NGS was used in the study to compare the TCR beta repertoires of mothers and children and to look for features that separate related mother-child pairs from unrelated individuals. Mothers averaged roughly 40 +/- 4 years of age and children averaged around 10 +/- 4 years. After adapters were ligated using NEBNext reagents, the libraries underwent 100+100 nt paired-end sequencing on an Illumina HiSeq 2000. To prevent cross-contamination, the mother and child libraries were prepared a month apart and were sequenced in separate runs. For each donor, between about 500,000 and 2,100,000 distinct TCR beta clonotypes were identified. Naive TCR beta clonotypes were estimated from low-frequency clonotypes matched to each donor's FACS-determined naive share, without sorting.

The chain is made from TRBV6-2 or TRBV6-3 and TRBJ1-6; TRBD1 aligns with 7 central bases. This sequence was found in a woman in her thirties or forties in good health. The sequenced sample was blood. The DNA sequence reads TGTGCCAGCTGGCGGACAGGAGGGAATTCACCCCTCCACTTT. It translates as CASWRTGGNSPLHF.